A single TCR beta chain is shown here with its context. No antigen is known for it. One base away there is no much larger clone; base qualities are not given. This sample is part of a study of T cell responses to AZD1222 COVID-19 vaccine (dated by TCRdb to the early 2020s). General notes on the study: A total of 233 trial participants underwent TCR sequencing, of whom nearly 210 had received two doses of AZD1222 and approximately 26 had received two doses of the MenACWY control vaccine. Trial participants were enrolled by age into 18-55, 56-69 and 70-plus year subgroups, with roughly 160, 29 and 62 TCR-sequenced participants respectively. General findings and caveats noted by the study authors: Most participants were white British and females outnumbered males, and the authors suggested that clonal diversity may have been underestimated. Conclusions about previously exposed vaccinees are limited, since just five or six AZD1222 recipients were seropositive for SARS-CoV-2 at baseline. A significant rise in spike-specific TCR breadth and depth was observed after two AZD1222 doses relative to day 0 and relative to MenACWY recipients. No day 14 peak-response samples were available, so repertoires were characterized only after the peak T cell response. In the small 56-69-year group, the increase in depth fell short of significance, most likely because of low power. The vaccine-associated CD4 TCRs covered the entire spike protein, and the dominant responses fell in regions 160-218 and 743-854. Reportedly, almost half of the unique spike-specific TCRs recognized epitopes lying outside the regions that are mutated in the B.1.351 and B.1.1.7 variants.

Trimmed from V: 5 bases; trimmed from J: 1 base; junction bases lacking a gene match: 2. CDR1 and CDR2 are drawn from the germline V gene (reference sequence): LNHDA, SQIVND. The CDR3 numbers 14 residues from cysteine through phenylalanine. Kept here is only the CDR3 DNA, which spans 42 bases and is read in frame from base 1. What the time point label conveys for this sample: about 28 days (+/-7) after the second vaccine dose. Because spike-specific TCR depth and breadth did not differ between the two schedules, AZD1222 recipients who got a second dose at roughly 4 weeks were pooled with those who got a second dose at roughly 12 weeks. Samples from vaccinated people were obtained from the UK trials COV001 and COV002, which included a single-blind randomized controlled phase 2/3 trial of AZD1222 (ChAdOx1 nCoV-19) in healthy adults. For TCRbeta chain sequencing, PBMC samples were collected from trial participants at day 0 and at day 28 after the second dose.

The CDR3 regions of human TCRbeta chains were analyzed by immunosequencing. The study's processing was this. TCRs in the repertoires were compared against a reference library of SARS-CoV-2-specific TCRs that had been generated with the MIRA antigen-specificity platform. Breadth was defined as the fraction of unique TCRs that were SARS-CoV-2-associated, and depth was defined as the fraction of total T cells that were SARS-CoV-2-associated. Using the MIRA data, each spike-specific TCR was assigned both to the spike region to which the TCR was reactive and to a CD4 or CD8 class. Log10-transformed breadth and depth values were compared by one-way ANOVA with Sidak's multiple comparisons tests. TCRdb took over this immuneACCESS table, retaining in-frame rearrangements with V and J assigned. Such tables are incomplete; in checked studies, under half of the missing clones stem from an unresolved V gene, and the remainder is unexplained. The DNA gave D and trimming, while V, J and clone size come from that table. This sample comprises 250,000 to 300,000 clones, 94% of them detected only once. Jointly, the top ten make up less than 0.65% of the sample.

The starting material was peripheral blood, obtained 28 days after the second AZD1222 dose. The chain was built from TRBV19 and TRBJ2-5; a stretch of 9 junction bases matches TRBD1. This receptor was identified in an adult who received the AZD1222 COVID-19 vaccine. The CDR3 here reads CASSVTGGQETQYF. Here is the DNA: TGTGCCAGTAGTGTGACAGGGGGCCAAGAGACCCAGTACTTC.